These T cell receptor beta chains were read from a single sample in a study of T cells in Graves' hyperthyroidism and ophthalmopathy. One entry per CDR3 protein results from TCRdb running MiXCR on the multiplex PCR reads. In the table there are around 610,000 distinct CDR3 sequences, roughly 15% of which are singletons. Sequenced input: blood. These TCRs come from a woman in her thirties or forties with Graves' ophthalmopathy. CDR3s include the opening cysteine and the closing phenylalanine or tryptophan. The order of the fields is J gene, D gene, V gene, clone size, CDR3 protein, CDR3 DNA. A D gene is named only where the DNA matches it firmly. The size of a clone is reported for some rows only, either as once, few or many, or as a class for expanded clones.

j_gene: TRBJ1-6; d_gene: .; v_gene: TRBV11-2; abundance: .; CDR3aa: CASSQRQANSPLHF; CDR3nt: TGTGCCAGCAGCCAGAGACAGGCCAATTCACCCCTCCACTTT
j_gene: TRBJ1-1; d_gene: .; v_gene: TRBV11-2; abundance: many; CDR3aa: CASSFPGGVNTEAFF; CDR3nt: TGTGCCAGCAGCTTCCCGGGGGGGGTCAACACTGAAGCTTTCTTT
j_gene: TRBJ2-7; d_gene: TRBD1; v_gene: TRBV2; abundance: few; CDR3aa: CASRRQGLENF; CDR3nt: TGTGCCAGCAGGCGACAGGGCTTGGAGAACTTC
j_gene: TRBJ1-2; d_gene: TRBD1; v_gene: TRBV7-3; abundance: .; CDR3aa: CASSLAGTGDGYTF; CDR3nt: TGTGCCAGCAGCCTCGCCGGGACAGGCGATGGCTACACCTTC
j_gene: TRBJ2-7; d_gene: TRBD1; v_gene: TRBV12-3/TRBV12-4; abundance: .; CDR3aa: CASSSGTGVAYEQYF; CDR3nt: TGTGCCAGCAGTTCCGGGACAGGGGTCGCCTACGAGCAGTACTTC
j_gene: TRBJ2-7; d_gene: TRBD1; v_gene: TRBV5-1; abundance: .; CDR3aa: CASSIDAGGVGYEQYF; CDR3nt: TGCGCCAGCAGTATTGACGCAGGGGGCGTTGGGTACGAGCAGTACTTC
j_gene: TRBJ1-1; d_gene: .; v_gene: TRBV18; abundance: .; CDR3aa: CASSPSEGMNTEAFF; CDR3nt: TGTGCCAGCTCACCATCGGAGGGTATGAACACTGAAGCTTTCTTT
j_gene: TRBJ2-2; d_gene: .; v_gene: TRBV12-3/TRBV12-4; abundance: many; CDR3aa: CASSFSVGRISGGELFF; CDR3nt: TGTGCCAGCAGTTTTTCCGTGGGGAGAATCTCTGGCGGGGAGCTGTTTTTT
j_gene: TRBJ2-4; d_gene: TRBD1; v_gene: TRBV5-1; abundance: .; CDR3aa: CASSFGQVSNIQYF; CDR3nt: TGCGCCAGCAGCTTCGGACAGGTGTCAAACATTCAGTACTTC
j_gene: TRBJ2-5; d_gene: TRBD2; v_gene: TRBV25-1; abundance: .; CDR3aa: CASSGTSGNRAETQYF; CDR3nt: TGTGCCAGCAGTGGGACTAGCGGGAATCGGGCAGAGACCCAGTACTTC
j_gene: TRBJ1-1; d_gene: .; v_gene: TRBV5-1; abundance: many; CDR3aa: CASSLGGYLNTEAFF; CDR3nt: TGCGCCAGCAGCTTGGGGGGGTACTTGAACACTGAAGCTTTCTTT
j_gene: TRBJ2-7; d_gene: TRBD2; v_gene: TRBV28; abundance: many; CDR3aa: CASTRAGGSSYEQYF; CDR3nt: TGTGCCAGCACGCGAGCGGGCGGGAGCTCCTACGAGCAGTACTTC
j_gene: TRBJ2-5; d_gene: .; v_gene: TRBV5-1; abundance: .; CDR3aa: CASSPAPAEVETQYF; CDR3nt: TGCGCCAGCAGCCCAGCCCCCGCCGAAGTTGAGACCCAGTACTTC
j_gene: TRBJ2-1; d_gene: TRBD1; v_gene: TRBV10-3; abundance: .; CDR3aa: CAISGDRDNEQFF; CDR3nt: TGTGCCATCAGCGGCGACAGGGACAATGAGCAGTTCTTC
j_gene: TRBJ2-1; d_gene: TRBD2; v_gene: TRBV7-7; abundance: few; CDR3aa: CASSLGLAGGDNEQFF; CDR3nt: TGTGCTAGCAGCTTGGGTCTAGCGGGCGGGGACAATGAGCAGTTCTTC
j_gene: TRBJ1-1; d_gene: .; v_gene: TRBV18; abundance: .; CDR3aa: CASSVQQITNTEAFF; CDR3nt: TGTGCCAGCTCAGTCCAACAGATCACGAACACTGAAGCTTTCTTT
j_gene: TRBJ2-7; d_gene: TRBD2; v_gene: TRBV6-2/TRBV6-3; abundance: many; CDR3aa: CASRIWRENYEQYF; CDR3nt: TGTGCCAGCAGAATCTGGCGGGAGAACTACGAGCAGTACTTC
j_gene: TRBJ2-5; d_gene: .; v_gene: TRBV11-1; abundance: few; CDR3aa: CASTPSVAQHWGQETQYF; CDR3nt: TGTGCCAGCACCCCCTCGGTGGCCCAACACTGGGGGCAAGAGACCCAGTACTTC
j_gene: TRBJ2-5; d_gene: TRBD2; v_gene: TRBV5-1; abundance: .; CDR3aa: CASSRRALLAGGPRRAAETQYF; CDR3nt: TGCGCCAGCAGTCGGAGGGCTTTACTAGCGGGAGGGCCAAGAAGAGCAGCAGAGACCCAGTACTTC
j_gene: TRBJ1-5; d_gene: .; v_gene: TRBV27; abundance: many; CDR3aa: CASSLGGDDQPQHF; CDR3nt: TGTGCCAGCAGTTTGGGAGGGGATGATCAGCCCCAGCATTTT
j_gene: TRBJ1-1; d_gene: TRBD1; v_gene: TRBV11-1; abundance: many; CDR3aa: CASTNSGQRGDTEAFF; CDR3nt: TGTGCCAGCACGAATTCGGGACAGAGAGGGGACACTGAAGCTTTCTTT
j_gene: TRBJ1-5; d_gene: .; v_gene: TRBV14; abundance: many; CDR3aa: CASSENGPTARYSNQPQHF; CDR3nt: TGTGCCAGCAGCGAAAACGGCCCAACAGCACGATATAGCAATCAGCCCCAGCATTTT
j_gene: TRBJ1-1; d_gene: .; v_gene: TRBV5-1; abundance: few; CDR3aa: CASSLESPNTEAFF; CDR3nt: TGCGCCAGCAGCTTGGAAAGCCCGAACACTGAAGCTTTCTTT
j_gene: TRBJ2-7; d_gene: TRBD1; v_gene: TRBV7-2; abundance: many; CDR3aa: CASSLGTGAYEQYF; CDR3nt: TGTGCCAGCAGCTTGGGGACAGGGGCCTACGAGCAGTACTTC
j_gene: TRBJ1-2; d_gene: .; v_gene: TRBV12-3/TRBV12-4; abundance: many; CDR3aa: CASSLLGGYTF; CDR3nt: TGTGCCAGCAGTTTATTGGGTGGCTACACCTTC
j_gene: TRBJ1-1; d_gene: .; v_gene: TRBV20-1; abundance: few; CDR3aa: CSARASQVNTEAFF; CDR3nt: TGCAGTGCTAGAGCGTCTCAGGTAAACACTGAAGCTTTCTTT
j_gene: TRBJ2-7; d_gene: TRBD1; v_gene: TRBV5-1; abundance: many; CDR3aa: CASSPGQNSDEQYF; CDR3nt: TGCGCCAGCAGCCCGGGACAGAACTCGGACGAGCAGTACTTC
j_gene: TRBJ1-2; d_gene: .; v_gene: TRBV13; abundance: many; CDR3aa: CASSIQGGHYGYTF; CDR3nt: TGTGCCAGCAGCATACAGGGCGGTCACTATGGCTACACCTTC
j_gene: TRBJ2-4; d_gene: .; v_gene: TRBV11-2; abundance: many; CDR3aa: CASSLDTGLNIQYF; CDR3nt: TGTGCCAGCAGCTTAGACACGGGGCTAAACATTCAGTACTTC
j_gene: TRBJ2-2; d_gene: .; v_gene: TRBV10-3; abundance: many; CDR3aa: CAISERDTGELFF; CDR3nt: TGTGCCATCAGCGAGAGGGACACCGGGGAGCTGTTTTTT
j_gene: TRBJ1-1; d_gene: .; v_gene: TRBV12-3/TRBV12-4; abundance: many; CDR3aa: CASSYGGWRTEAFF; CDR3nt: TGTGCCAGCAGTTACGGGGGGTGGCGCACTGAAGCTTTCTTT
j_gene: TRBJ2-7; d_gene: TRBD2; v_gene: TRBV27; abundance: .; CDR3aa: CAAAGVAGVREQYF; CDR3nt: TGTGCCGCTGCAGGGGTAGCGGGAGTACGGGAGCAGTACTTC
j_gene: TRBJ1-2; d_gene: TRBD1; v_gene: TRBV7-9; abundance: .; CDR3aa: CASATSGTDYGYTF; CDR3nt: TGTGCCAGCGCGACATCCGGGACAGATTATGGCTACACCTTC
j_gene: TRBJ2-7; d_gene: .; v_gene: TRBV20-1; abundance: many; CDR3aa: CSAREGSYEQYF; CDR3nt: TGCAGTGCTAGAGAGGGTTCCTACGAGCAGTACTTC
j_gene: TRBJ2-7; d_gene: .; v_gene: TRBV10-2; abundance: many; CDR3aa: CASSDYGHSYEQYF; CDR3nt: TGCGCCAGCAGTGATTATGGACACTCCTACGAGCAGTACTTC
j_gene: TRBJ1-3; d_gene: .; v_gene: TRBV6-5; abundance: many; CDR3aa: CASSTRGDDAGNTIYF; CDR3nt: TGTGCCAGCAGTACCCGCGGGGATGATGCTGGAAACACCATATATTTT
j_gene: TRBJ1-1; d_gene: .; v_gene: TRBV7-9; abundance: many; CDR3aa: CASSTGSFIEAFF; CDR3nt: TGTGCCAGCAGCACCGGGTCCTTTATTGAAGCTTTCTTT
j_gene: TRBJ2-5; d_gene: TRBD1; v_gene: TRBV7-9; abundance: .; CDR3aa: CASSTQTGNPWETQYF; CDR3nt: TGTGCCAGCAGCACCCAGACAGGGAATCCTTGGGAGACCCAGTACTTC
j_gene: TRBJ1-5; d_gene: TRBD1; v_gene: TRBV19; abundance: many; CDR3aa: CASSIRATGGGYSNQPQHF; CDR3nt: TGTGCCAGTAGTATCAGGGCGACAGGGGGAGGGTATAGCAATCAGCCCCAGCATTTT
j_gene: TRBJ1-1; d_gene: TRBD1; v_gene: TRBV20-1; abundance: few; CDR3aa: CSARLTGAMNTEAFF; CDR3nt: TGCAGTGCTAGGCTGACAGGGGCTATGAACACTGAAGCTTTCTTT
j_gene: TRBJ1-5; d_gene: .; v_gene: TRBV12-3/TRBV12-4; abundance: .; CDR3aa: CASSVRHQPQHF; CDR3nt: TGTGCCAGCTCGGTCAGACATCAGCCCCAGCATTTT
j_gene: TRBJ1-1; d_gene: .; v_gene: TRBV28; abundance: many; CDR3aa: CASSLFGREGAFF; CDR3nt: TGTGCCAGCAGTTTATTTGGACGTGAGGGGGCTTTCTTT
j_gene: TRBJ1-1; d_gene: .; v_gene: TRBV27; abundance: many; CDR3aa: CASSLRVVTEAFF; CDR3nt: TGTGCCAGCAGTTTACGGGTGGTCACTGAAGCTTTCTTT
j_gene: TRBJ2-2; d_gene: TRBD2; v_gene: TRBV18; abundance: .; CDR3aa: CASSPLLAGSTTGEPFF; CDR3nt: TGTGCCAGCTCACCATTGCTAGCGGGTTCAACGACCGGGGAGCCGTTTTTT
j_gene: TRBJ2-5; d_gene: .; v_gene: TRBV7-6; abundance: few; CDR3aa: CASSFVSVETQYF; CDR3nt: TGTGCCAGCAGCTTTGTGTCCGTCGAGACCCAGTACTTC
j_gene: TRBJ1-2; d_gene: .; v_gene: TRBV28; abundance: .; CDR3aa: CASSLMGDGVYVYTF; CDR3nt: TGTGCCAGCAGTCTTATGGGGGACGGGGTATATGTCTACACCTTC
j_gene: TRBJ2-7; d_gene: .; v_gene: TRBV6-5; abundance: many; CDR3aa: CASSWSEEQYF; CDR3nt: TGTGCCAGCAGTTGGTCTGAAGAGCAGTACTTC
j_gene: TRBJ1-2; d_gene: TRBD1; v_gene: TRBV19; abundance: .; CDR3aa: CASSPRTGLQVEGYTF; CDR3nt: TGTGCCAGTAGTCCAAGGACAGGGCTCCAGGTCGAGGGCTACACCTTC
j_gene: TRBJ2-7; d_gene: TRBD2; v_gene: TRBV20-1; abundance: .; CDR3aa: CSARDPKAGVYEQYF; CDR3nt: TGCAGTGCTAGAGACCCCAAAGCGGGAGTTTACGAGCAGTACTTC
j_gene: TRBJ2-7; d_gene: .; v_gene: TRBV6-1; abundance: .; CDR3aa: CASRNGLLAPNEQYF; CDR3nt: TGTGCCAGCAGGAACGGGCTACTAGCTCCCAACGAGCAGTACTTC
j_gene: TRBJ1-5; d_gene: .; v_gene: TRBV30; abundance: many; CDR3aa: CAWNQGSSNQPQHF; CDR3nt: TGTGCCTGGAATCAGGGAAGTAGCAATCAGCCCCAGCATTTT
j_gene: TRBJ2-2; d_gene: TRBD2; v_gene: TRBV6-2/TRBV6-3; abundance: .; CDR3aa: CASSYSPTSGRTGELFF; CDR3nt: TGTGCCAGCAGTTACTCCCCGACTAGCGGGAGAACCGGGGAGCTGTTTTTT
j_gene: TRBJ2-7; d_gene: .; v_gene: TRBV20-1; abundance: few; CDR3aa: CSARKVGGGYGQYF; CDR3nt: TGCAGTGCTAGAAAGGTGGGAGGGGGGTACGGGCAGTACTTC
j_gene: TRBJ2-2; d_gene: .; v_gene: TRBV11-3; abundance: many; CDR3aa: CASSFVGTGELFF; CDR3nt: TGTGCCAGCAGCTTTGTAGGGACCGGGGAGCTGTTTTTT
j_gene: TRBJ1-1; d_gene: TRBD1; v_gene: TRBV27; abundance: many; CDR3aa: CASRPDRHTEAFF; CDR3nt: TGTGCCAGCAGGCCGGACAGGCACACTGAAGCTTTCTTT
j_gene: TRBJ2-7; d_gene: .; v_gene: TRBV20-1; abundance: many; CDR3aa: CSAPDLGRLQYF; CDR3nt: TGCAGTGCCCCCGACCTAGGGCGATTGCAGTACTTC
j_gene: TRBJ2-6; d_gene: TRBD1; v_gene: TRBV28; abundance: .; CDR3aa: CASSAPRTGKPGANVLTF; CDR3nt: TGTGCCAGCAGTGCCCCCCGGACAGGAAAACCTGGGGCCAACGTCCTGACTTTC
j_gene: TRBJ2-2; d_gene: .; v_gene: TRBV12-3/TRBV12-4; abundance: many; CDR3aa: CASSPDSTNTGELFF; CDR3nt: TGTGCCAGCAGTCCGGACAGCACGAACACCGGGGAGCTGTTTTTT